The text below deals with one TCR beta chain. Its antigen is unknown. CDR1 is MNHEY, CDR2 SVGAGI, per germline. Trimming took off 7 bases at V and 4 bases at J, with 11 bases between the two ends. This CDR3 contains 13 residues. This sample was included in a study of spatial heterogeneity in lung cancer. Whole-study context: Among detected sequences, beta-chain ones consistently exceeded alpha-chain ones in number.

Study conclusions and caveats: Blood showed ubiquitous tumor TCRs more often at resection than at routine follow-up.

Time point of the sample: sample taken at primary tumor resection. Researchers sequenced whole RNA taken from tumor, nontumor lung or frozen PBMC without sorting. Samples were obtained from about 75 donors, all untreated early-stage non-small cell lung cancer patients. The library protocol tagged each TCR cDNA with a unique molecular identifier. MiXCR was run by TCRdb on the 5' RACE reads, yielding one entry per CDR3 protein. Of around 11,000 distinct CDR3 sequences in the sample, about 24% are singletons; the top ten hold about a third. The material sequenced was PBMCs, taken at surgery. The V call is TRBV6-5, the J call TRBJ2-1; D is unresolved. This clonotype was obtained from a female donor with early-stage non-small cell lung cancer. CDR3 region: CASTFGRYNEQFF. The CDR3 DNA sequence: TGTGCCAGCACCTTCGGACGGTACAATGAGCAGTTCTTC.